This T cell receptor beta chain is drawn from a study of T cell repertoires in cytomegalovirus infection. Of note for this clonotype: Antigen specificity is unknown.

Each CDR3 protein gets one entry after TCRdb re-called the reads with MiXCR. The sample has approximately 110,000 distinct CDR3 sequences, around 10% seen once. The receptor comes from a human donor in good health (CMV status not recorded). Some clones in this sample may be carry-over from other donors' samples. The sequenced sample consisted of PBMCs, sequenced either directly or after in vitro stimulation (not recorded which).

The CDR3 DNA reads as TGTGCCAGCTCACCGACCGGGACAGCTAACTATGGCTACACCTTC. Encoded protein: CASSPTGTANYGYTF. The chain combines TRBV18 with TRBJ1-2, with 7 positions matching TRBD1. V gave up 3 bases and J gave up 0 bases; unmatched junction bases: 4. The length of the CDR3 is 15 residues. Germline V gives CDR1 KGHSH, CDR2 LQKENI.